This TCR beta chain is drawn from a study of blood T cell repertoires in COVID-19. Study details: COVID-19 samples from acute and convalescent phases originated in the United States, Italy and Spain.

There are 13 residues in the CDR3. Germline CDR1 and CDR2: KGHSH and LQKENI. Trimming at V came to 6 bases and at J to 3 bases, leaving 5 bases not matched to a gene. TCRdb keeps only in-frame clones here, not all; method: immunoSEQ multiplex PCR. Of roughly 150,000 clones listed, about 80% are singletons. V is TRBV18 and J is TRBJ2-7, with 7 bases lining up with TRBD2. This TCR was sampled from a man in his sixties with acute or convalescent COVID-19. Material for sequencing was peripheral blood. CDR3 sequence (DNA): TGTGCCAGCTCCTCGGGGGGAGACTACGAGCAGTACTTC. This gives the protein CASSSGGDYEQYF.